Listed below are T cell receptor beta chains from one sample, sequenced in a study of blood T cell repertoires in COVID-19. Here immunoSEQ multiplex PCR was the method, and the copy in TCRdb shows in-frame clones only, minus some. The repertoire includes 150,000 to 180,000 clones, around 83% of them detected once, and 25% to 35% sits in the top ten. Sequencing was performed on peripheral blood. The receptors derive from a woman aged 60 to 75 with acute or convalescent COVID-19. Each CDR3 is given with its conserved first and last residue. The D gene is left open where the match is weak. Rows give clone size only sometimes, using once, few, many, or a class for an expanded clone.

clone_size j_call d_call v_call cdr3_nt cdr3_aa
NA TRBJ1-5 TRBD1 TRBV7-8 TGTGCCAGCAGCATACAGGGGACTCAGCCCCAGCATTTT CASSIQGTQPQHF
once TRBJ1-5 NA TRBV18 TGTGCCAGCTCACTGGACATCTTGATGGAGCCCCAGCATTTT CASSLDILMEPQHF
NA TRBJ1-6 TRBD1 TRBV11-2 TGTGCCAGCAGCCCAGGACAGGCCGATAATTCACCCCTCCACTTT CASSPGQADNSPLHF
few TRBJ1-3 NA TRBV6-5 TGTGCCAGCAGGCTCAAAGCAGCGGAGGGAAACACCATATATTTT CASRLKAAEGNTIYF
NA TRBJ1-5 NA TRBV7-9 TGTGCCAGCAGCTTAGTGGGCGATCAGCCCCAGCATTTT CASSLVGDQPQHF
NA TRBJ1-4 NA TRBV15 TGTGCCACCAGCCCTGACAGGAATGAAAAACTGTTTTTT CATSPDRNEKLFF
NA TRBJ1-2 TRBD1 TRBV12-3/TRBV12-4 TGTGCCAGCAGCCGACAGGGTTATGGCTACACCTTC CASSRQGYGYTF
NA TRBJ1-1 TRBD1 TRBV5-1 TGCGCCAGCAGCTCGGGACAGGGCGTCGAAGCTTTCTTT CASSSGQGVEAFF
once TRBJ2-1 TRBD2 TRBV19 TGTGCCAGTAGGACAGGTAGCGGGGGGGTTAATGAGCAGTTCTTC CASRTGSGGVNEQFF
NA TRBJ2-3 TRBD2 TRBV15 TGTGCCACTAGTTGGACTAGCGGGGGGCCCCTCCCAGATACGCAGTATTTT CATSWTSGGPLPDTQYF
NA TRBJ2-3 TRBD1 TRBV18 TGTGCCAGCTCACCATCCGCGGGACAGGGGACAGATACGCAGTATTTT CASSPSAGQGTDTQYF
NA TRBJ1-5 NA TRBV18 TGTGCCAGCTCAGTCGAGGCCAATCAGCCCCAGCATTTT CASSVEANQPQHF
once TRBJ2-1 TRBD2 TRBV5-4 TGTGCCAGCAGTTATGAACTAGCGGGGGTCATCAATGAGCAGTTCTTC CASSYELAGVINEQFF
few TRBJ1-2 NA TRBV20-1 TGCAGTGCTAGTCAAACGGGGGGCTATGGCTACACCTTC CSASQTGGYGYTF
NA TRBJ1-1 NA TRBV27 TGTGCCAGCACCCTTCGGGCAGGGCGAAACACTGAAGCTTTCTTT CASTLRAGRNTEAFF
NA TRBJ1-2 TRBD1 TRBV4-1 TGCGCCACCACCGGGACAGGAGGCTATGGCTACACCTTC CATTGTGGYGYTF
NA TRBJ1-5 TRBD1 TRBV5-1 TGCGCCAGCAGCCCCGGACAGGGGGCAATTCAGCCCCAGCATTTT CASSPGQGAIQPQHF
NA TRBJ1-3 NA TRBV5-6 TGTGCCAGCAGCAGACAGACGAGCTCTGGAAACACCATATATTTT CASSRQTSSGNTIYF
NA TRBJ1-1 TRBD1 TRBV27 TGTGCCAGCAGTTTATCGGCGGGACAGGGAGGTTGGAACACTGAAGCTTTCTTT CASSLSAGQGGWNTEAFF
NA TRBJ2-1 TRBD2 TRBV7-9 TGTGCAACCCCGCTAGGGCCTAGCGGGGGGGCCAAATACAATGAGCAGTTCTTC CATPLGPSGGAKYNEQFF
NA TRBJ1-2 NA TRBV29-1 TGCAGCGTTGAAGATCCGGGCTATGGCTACACCTTC CSVEDPGYGYTF
once TRBJ2-1 NA TRBV15 TGTGCCACCAGCAGAGTTCGTTACAATGAGCAGTTCTTC CATSRVRYNEQFF
few TRBJ2-3 NA TRBV9 TGTGCCAGCAGCGTAGCCCTCCGGCTCGGGGGCACAGATACGCAGTATTTT CASSVALRLGGTDTQYF
NA TRBJ1-6 NA TRBV30 TGTGCCTGGAGTGTATCTGGGGGGGATTCACCCCTCCACTTT CAWSVSGGDSPLHF
NA TRBJ1-6 TRBD1 TRBV6-5 TGTGCCAGCAGCCGGACAGGGGCCAATTCACCCCTCCACTTT CASSRTGANSPLHF
NA TRBJ1-1 TRBD1 TRBV5-1 TGCGCCAGCAGACCAGACAGGGGATTCCCTGAAGCTTTCTTT CASRPDRGFPEAFF
NA TRBJ1-5 NA TRBV19 TGTGCCAGTATAGGAGGCGGAACAGGGTCTACTTATAGCAATCAGCCCCAGCATTTT CASIGGGTGSTYSNQPQHF
NA TRBJ1-2 NA TRBV3-1/TRBV3-2 TGTGCCAGCAGCCAAGCGGATGGCTACACCTTC CASSQADGYTF
NA TRBJ2-7 TRBD1 TRBV2 TGTGCCAGCAGTTCCGGGACAGGGGGCTCATCGGACTTC CASSSGTGGSSDF
NA TRBJ1-2 NA TRBV6-5 TGTGCCAGCAGTTACCGAGAGGGAGGCCTATATGGCTACACCTTC CASSYREGGLYGYTF
once TRBJ1-4 NA TRBV30 TGTGCCTGGAGCGTCGGGGGTTCTAATGAAAAACTGTTTTTT CAWSVGGSNEKLFF
NA TRBJ2-3 TRBD1 TRBV3-1/TRBV3-2 TGTGCCAGCAGCCAAGAGACGACAGGGGCCGGGGATACGCAGTATTTT CASSQETTGAGDTQYF
NA TRBJ1-2 NA TRBV6-5 TGTGCCAGCAGTACAGGGCCGACCGGTTATGGCTACACCTTC CASSTGPTGYGYTF
NA TRBJ1-2 NA TRBV19 TGTGCCAGTAGTATGGTTTCCGACGTCCTCCGGGTCTCTGGCTACACCTTC CASSMVSDVLRVSGYTF
few TRBJ2-1 TRBD2 TRBV6-5 TGTGCCAGCAGTTACCATGGACTAGCGGTCGATGAGCAGTTCTTC CASSYHGLAVDEQFF
NA TRBJ1-1 TRBD1 TRBV5-1 TGCGCCAGCAGCATGGGACAGGACTACACTGAAGCTTTCTTT CASSMGQDYTEAFF